The clone carrying this T cell receptor beta chain has a handful of counts. What it recognizes is unknown. It was template switching that added a universal primer site, and there were unique molecular identifiers on the cDNA. TCRdb independently ran MiXCR on the 5' RACE reads; one entry per CDR3 protein. The data contain 500,000 to 650,000 distinct CDR3 sequences, around 24% of them singletons. Looked up from germline, CDR1 is SNHLY and CDR2 is FYNNEI. This CDR3 spans 18 amino acids. V lost 3 bases and J 0 bases, leaving 17 bases between the germline ends. These data are taken from a study of identical twins. Findings of the study overall: Fewer insertions characterized abundant cord blood beta clonotypes, whereas memory repertoires showed none.

The sample also formed part of further work on yellow fever vaccine responses in identical twins.

Material: CD4+ T cells sorted from blood. The chain recombines TRBV2 with TRBJ1-4; D gene uncertain. The receptor comes from a woman between 18 and 29 years old in good health. CDR3 nucleotide sequence: TGTGCCAGCAGTGATTCGGACCTACGGCAGACAACTAATGAAAAACTGTTTTTT. Its translation is CASSDSDLRQTTNEKLFF.